The rows below give T cell receptor beta chains drawn from one sample of a study of blood T cell repertoires in COVID-19. The repertoire was sequenced with immunoSEQ multiplex PCR; TCRdb's copy has only in-frame clones and lacks some. Of about 150,000 clones in the sample, 84% are singletons; the top ten hold less than 3%. Sequencing input: peripheral blood. These receptors were collected from an elderly woman with COVID-19, enrolled during active disease. Each CDR3 is given with its conserved first and last residue. The order of the fields is D gene, J gene, clone size, V gene, CDR3 DNA, CDR3 protein. A D gene is named only where the DNA matches it firmly. Rows give clone size only sometimes, using once, few, many, or a class for an expanded clone.

>.|TRBJ1-2|.|TRBV9
TGTGCCAGCAGCGTAGATCCCGCCGGGTCACAGGGTGACTATGGCTACACCTTC
CASSVDPAGSQGDYGYTF
>TRBD2|TRBJ2-7|.|TRBV2
TGTGCCAGCAGGGGGACTAGCGGGAGTCTCGTGTACGAGCAGTACTTC
CASRGTSGSLVYEQYF
>.|TRBJ2-7|.|TRBV4-1
TGCGCCAGCAGCCAAGATCCTCCTCTGGGAGCCTTAGTCGAGCAGTACTTC
CASSQDPPLGALVEQYF
>.|TRBJ1-5|.|TRBV3-1/TRBV3-2
TGTGCCAGCAGCCTCGGGTATAGCAATCAGCCCCAGCATTTT
CASSLGYSNQPQHF
>.|TRBJ1-4|.|TRBV7-9
TGTGCCAGCAGCTCAGGCCAGGGGACCGCTAATGAAAAACTGTTTTTT
CASSSGQGTANEKLFF
>.|TRBJ1-2|.|TRBV3-1/TRBV3-2
TGTGCCAGCAGCCAGGCTCCGACGTTTACAGGGAGAGTTGTCTATGGCTACACCTTC
CASSQAPTFTGRVVYGYTF
>.|TRBJ2-7|.|TRBV27
TGTGCCAGCAGTTTATATGCGGGACAGACGTCCTACGAGCAGTACTTC
CASSLYAGQTSYEQYF
>.|TRBJ1-1|.|TRBV24-1
TGTGCCACCAGTGATGGACACAGGGCTTTCTTT
CATSDGHRAFF
>.|TRBJ1-1|.|TRBV3-1/TRBV3-2
TGTGCCAGCAGCCCCCTGGGGGGAAAGACTGAAGCTTTCTTT
CASSPLGGKTEAFF
>.|TRBJ2-7|.|TRBV11-2
TGTGCCAGCAGCTTAGGGGAACAGGGTACTTTCTTCGAGCAGTACTTC
CASSLGEQGTFFEQYF
>TRBD1|TRBJ2-3|.|TRBV7-8
TGTGCCAGCAGCCAGAGGGGACAGGGCTTAGATACGCAGTATTTT
CASSQRGQGLDTQYF
>.|TRBJ2-5|.|TRBV2
TGTGCCAGCACCGCCCCGCCGAAGAGCGAGACCCAGTACTTC
CASTAPPKSETQYF
>.|TRBJ1-2|.|TRBV12-3/TRBV12-4
TGTGCCAGCAGTTTATCAGGGTTGGGCTACACCTTC
CASSLSGLGYTF
>.|TRBJ1-2|.|TRBV9
TGTGCCAGCAGCGTAGGAGGGGAGGCGGGCTACACCTTC
CASSVGGEAGYTF
>TRBD2|TRBJ2-5|.|TRBV10-3
TGTGCCATCAGTGAGCCAGGGACTACACAAGAGACCCAGTACTTC
CAISEPGTTQETQYF
>.|TRBJ1-6|.|TRBV18
TGTGCCAGCTCACTCACCGCGGAATCACCCCTCCACTTT
CASSLTAESPLHF
>TRBD1|TRBJ1-1|few|TRBV12-3/TRBV12-4
TGTGCCAGCAGTCGGGACAGGGGAGATGAAGCTTTCTTT
CASSRDRGDEAFF
>TRBD2|TRBJ2-1|.|TRBV3-1/TRBV3-2
TGTGCCAGCAGCCGCGGAGGACTAGCGGGAGTTGAGCAGTTCTTC
CASSRGGLAGVEQFF
>.|TRBJ2-5|once|TRBV12-3/TRBV12-4
TGTGCCAGCAGTTTTGGAGTGGAAGTGACCCAGTACTTC
CASSFGVEVTQYF
>TRBD1|TRBJ2-7|.|TRBV7-3
TGTGCCAGCAGCCGGACAGGGGGAATAGGTGGAACCTACGAGCAGTACTTC
CASSRTGGIGGTYEQYF
>TRBD1|TRBJ1-4|once|TRBV15
TGTGCCACCAGCAAGGGACAGCCTAATGAAAAACTGTTTTTT
CATSKGQPNEKLFF
>.|TRBJ2-5|.|TRBV9
TGTGCCAGCAGTGCGAGGGCCCAAGAGACCCAGTACTTC
CASSARAQETQYF